Presented here are 9 T cell receptor beta chains from one specimen sequenced in a study of shared clonotypes between healthy human individuals. Clones were read by immunoSEQ multiplex PCR, and TCRdb kept only the in-frame ones, dropping some. Of 1.4 million to 1.5 million clones listed, more than 95% were seen once; the top ten hold approximately 1.1%. Sequencing was carried out using naive CD4+ T cells sorted from blood. Subset: CD45RA+ positively selected. Receptors originate from a man younger than 40 in good health.

This clone was found a few times. This sequence joins TRBV11-2 and TRBJ2-7; D perhaps matches TRBD2 (6 bases). The CDR3 length is 13 residues. The V and J ends lost 10 bases and 5 bases respectively, with 18 bases between them. Germline V lookup: CDR1 SGHAT, CDR2 FQNNGV. Here the CDR3 reads CATGVSSVHEQYF. In DNA form, the CDR3 reads TGTGCCACGGGGGTTTCTTCGGTCCACGAGCAGTACTTC.

This chain links TRBV27 with TRBJ2-1, with 10 nucleotides matching TRBD2. This CDR3 contains 13 residues. With V trimmed by 9 bases and J by 12 bases, 11 bases remained unmatched. Germline V gene lookup returns CDR1 MNHEY and CDR2 SMNVEV (reference sequence). The CDR3 here is CASASGSAPRQFF. As DNA, the CDR3 is TGTGCCAGTGCTAGCGGGAGCGCTCCCCGGCAGTTCTTC.

The J gene is TRBJ2-1, the V gene TRBV5-1, with 9 bases that match TRBD2. CDR1 and CDR2 from the germline V gene are SGHRS and YFSETQ. The junction had 3 bases not matched to a gene; V was cut back by 0 bases and J by 5 bases. This CDR3 comprises 15 residues. This CDR3 reads CASSLGAGGDNEQFF. Here the CDR3 DNA reads TGCGCCAGCAGCTTGGGGGCGGGAGGGGACAATGAGCAGTTCTTC.

V gene TRBV19 combines with J gene TRBJ1-2; D gene unclear. Trimming took 4 bases from V and 12 from J, leaving 21 bases between them. This CDR3 contains 14 residues. Germline V CDR1 and CDR2: LNHDA, SQIVND (reference sequence). The CDR3 nucleotides read TGTGCCAGTAGTAAAAACACCCGGACGGAGGATGACACCTTC. Its translation is CASSKNTRTEDDTF.

V gene TRBV7-9 combines with J gene TRBJ2-7; TRBD2 matches at 8 bases. This CDR3 is 14 amino acids long. Looked up from germline, CDR1 is SEHNR and CDR2 is FQNEAQ (reference sequence). With V trimmed by 3 bases and J by 4 bases, 5 bases remained unmatched. The CDR3 nucleotides are TGTGCCAGCAGCTTGGGAGCGGGAGTGTACGAGCAGTACTTC. Amino acids: CASSLGAGVYEQYF.

This rearrangement joins TRBV11-2 to TRBJ2-2; D perhaps matches TRBD1 (6 bases). V lost 6 bases to trimming and J lost 1 base, with 15 bases between them. CDR1 and CDR2 (germline): SGHAT, FQNNGV. This CDR3 spans 16 amino acids. The CDR3 region has the DNA TGTGCCAGCAGACCCACAGGGTACGGGAACACCGGGGAGCTGTTTTTT. Translation: CASRPTGYGNTGELFF.

This clone was recorded only once. The chain couples TRBV6-1 to TRBJ1-5; D unclear. Germline CDR1 is MNHNS and CDR2 is SASEGT. The V gene lost 7 bases and the J gene lost 0 bases, with 7 bases spanning the gap. There are 13 residues in the CDR3. This chain's CDR3 is CASNRASNQPQHF. CDR3 in DNA: TGTGCCAGCAACCGAGCTAGCAATCAGCCCCAGCATTTT.

This chain connects TRBV25-1 to TRBJ1-1; 9 bases are shared with TRBD1. Germline V gene data show CDR1 as MGHDK and CDR2 as SYGVNS. The CDR3 totals 11 residues. The V gene end was trimmed by 5 bases and the J gene end by 10 bases; junction bases not matched to a gene: 2. The CDR3 spells CASSQTGGAFF. CDR3 sequence (DNA): TGTGCCAGCAGTCAGACAGGGGGAGCTTTCTTT. The full variable domain, in which reference TRBV25-1 and TRBJ1-1 provide the parts outside the CDR3, is EADIYQTPRYLVIGTGKKITLECSQTMGHDKMYWYQQDPGMELHLIHYSYGVNSTEKGDLSSESTVSRIRTEHFPLTLESARPSHTSQYLCASSQTGGAFFGQGTRLTVV.

CDR3 sequence reads: CATSSGSFDGELFF. The CDR3 nucleotides read TGTGCCACCTCTAGCGGGAGTTTCGACGGGGAGCTGTTTTTT. The J gene is TRBJ2-2, the V gene TRBV15; 10 nucleotides align to TRBD2. With V trimmed by 8 bases and J by 7 bases, 7 bases remained unmatched. There are 14 residues in the CDR3. Per germline, CDR1 LNHNV and CDR2 YYDKDF (reference sequence).